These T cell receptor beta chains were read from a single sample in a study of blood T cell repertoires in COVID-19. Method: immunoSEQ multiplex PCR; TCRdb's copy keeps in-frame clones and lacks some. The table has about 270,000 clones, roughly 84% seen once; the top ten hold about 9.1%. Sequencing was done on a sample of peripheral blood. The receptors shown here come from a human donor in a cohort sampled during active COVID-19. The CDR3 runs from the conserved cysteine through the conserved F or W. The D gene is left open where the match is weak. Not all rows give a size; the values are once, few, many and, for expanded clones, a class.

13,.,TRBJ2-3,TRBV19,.,TGTGCCAGTAGTATAGACAGGGATTTTGCGCAGTATTTT,CASSIDRDFAQYF
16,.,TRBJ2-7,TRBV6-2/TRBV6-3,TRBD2,TGTGCCAGCAGTTACTCGTCCGGGGGGGCCTCCTACGAGCAGTACTTC,CASSYSSGGASYEQYF
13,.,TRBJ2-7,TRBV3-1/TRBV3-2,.,TGTGCCAGCAGCCAAATTGGGAGGTACGAGCAGTACTTC,CASSQIGRYEQYF
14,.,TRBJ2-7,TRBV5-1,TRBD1,TGCGCCAGCAGAGGGGGCCTGTTCTCCTACGAGCAGTACTTC,CASRGGLFSYEQYF
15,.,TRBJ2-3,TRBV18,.,TGTGCCAGCTCACCGGCGGCGGGCCTCACAGATACGCAGTATTTT,CASSPAAGLTDTQYF
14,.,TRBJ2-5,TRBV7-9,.,TGTGCCAGCAGCTTCGGGGGAACCCAAGAGACCCAGTACTTC,CASSFGGTQETQYF
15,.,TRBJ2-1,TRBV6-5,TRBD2,TGTGCCAGTACGCGGGGCGGGAGACCCTACAATGAGCAGTTCTTC,CASTRGGRPYNEQFF
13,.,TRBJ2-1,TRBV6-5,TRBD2,TGTGCCAGCAGTCGGACTAGTTTTAATGAGCAGTTCTTC,CASSRTSFNEQFF
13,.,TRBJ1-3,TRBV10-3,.,TGTGCCATCATGGGGGGGTACGGAAACACCATATATTTT,CAIMGGYGNTIYF
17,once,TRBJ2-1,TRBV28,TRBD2,TGTGCCAGCAGTTTATTTGGTGGGGGACTAGCAAACAATGAGCAGTTCTTC,CASSLFGGGLANNEQFF
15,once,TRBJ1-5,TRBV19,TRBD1,TGTGCCAGTACCCCAGGGGGCTGGGGCAATCAGCCCCAGCATTTT,CASTPGGWGNQPQHF
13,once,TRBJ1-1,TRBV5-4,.,TGTGCCAGCAGCTTGGAGCTACCTGCTGAAGCTTTCTTT,CASSLELPAEAFF
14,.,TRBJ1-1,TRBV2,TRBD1,TGTGCCAGCAGTGTAGGACAGGGCAACACTGAAGCTTTCTTT,CASSVGQGNTEAFF
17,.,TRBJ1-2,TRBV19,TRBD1,TGTGCCAGTAGTCCCCGGACAGGGGAATCACCTAACTATGGCTACACCTTC,CASSPRTGESPNYGYTF
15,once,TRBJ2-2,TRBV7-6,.,TGTGCCAGCAGCGCCCAAACAGGACGGACCGGGGAGCTGTTTTTT,CASSAQTGRTGELFF
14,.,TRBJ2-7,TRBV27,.,TGTGCCAGCAGTCTCATGGGACTCCAATACGAGCAGTACTTC,CASSLMGLQYEQYF
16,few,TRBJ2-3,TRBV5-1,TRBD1,TGCGCCAGCAGCCTCGACGGACAGGGGAGCACAGATACGCAGTATTTT,CASSLDGQGSTDTQYF
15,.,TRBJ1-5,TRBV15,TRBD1,TGTGCCACCAGCAGAGATTCGACAGGGAATCAGCCCCAGCATTTT,CATSRDSTGNQPQHF
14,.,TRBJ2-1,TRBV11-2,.,TGTGCCAGCAACCTTAACAGGGTAGGGAATGAGCAGTTCTTC,CASNLNRVGNEQFF
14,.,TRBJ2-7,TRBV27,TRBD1,TGTGCCAGCAAGAGGACAGGGGACTCCTACGAGCAGTACTTC,CASKRTGDSYEQYF
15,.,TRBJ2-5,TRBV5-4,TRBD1,TGTGCCAGCAGCTTCCGCGGGACAGGGAGTGAGACCCAGTACTTC,CASSFRGTGSETQYF
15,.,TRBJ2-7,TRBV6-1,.,TGTGCCAGCAGTAATGAGGGGGTCCCCCTCTACGAGCAGTACTTC,CASSNEGVPLYEQYF
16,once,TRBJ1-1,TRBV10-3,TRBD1,TGTGCCATCAGTACCGGGACAGGGGTTAAGAACACTGAAGCTTTCTTT,CAISTGTGVKNTEAFF
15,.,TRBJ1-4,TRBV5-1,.,TGCGCCAGCAGCCTAGAATGGGGGCAGAATGAAAAACTGTTTTTT,CASSLEWGQNEKLFF
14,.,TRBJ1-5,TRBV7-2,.,TGTGCCAGCAGCTTAGGATCGGGCAATCAGCCCCAGCATTTT,CASSLGSGNQPQHF
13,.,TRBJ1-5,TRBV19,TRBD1,TGTGCCAGCCGGGACAGGGGCGTTCAGCCCCAGCATTTT,CASRDRGVQPQHF
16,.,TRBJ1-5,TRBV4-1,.,TGCGCCAGCAGCCAAGAAGGCGGGGTTGGGGTTACGTCCCAGCATTTT,CASSQEGGVGVTSQHF
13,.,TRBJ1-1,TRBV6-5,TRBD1,TGTGCCAGCAGCAACAGGGGAATTGCTGAAGCTTTCTTT,CASSNRGIAEAFF
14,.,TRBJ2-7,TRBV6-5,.,TGTGCCAGCAGTTACGCGGGGTACTCCTACGAGCAGTACTTC,CASSYAGYSYEQYF
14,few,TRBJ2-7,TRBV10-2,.,TGCGCCAGCAGGTCCTCAGGGGAGGGGAACGAGCAGTACTTC,CASRSSGEGNEQYF
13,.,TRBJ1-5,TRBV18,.,TGTGCCAGCTCGGGGGGGCGAGGGCAGCCCCAGCATTTT,CASSGGRGQPQHF
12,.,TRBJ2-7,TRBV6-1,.,TGTGCCAGCAGTGAGCGGGTCTCCGAGCAGTACTTC,CASSERVSEQYF
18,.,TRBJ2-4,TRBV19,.,TGTGCCAGGAACTACAAGGGGGTACGTTTGAGAGCCAAAAACATTCAGTACTTC,CARNYKGVRLRAKNIQYF
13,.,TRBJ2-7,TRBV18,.,TGTGCCAGCTCAACAGGATTAAACTACGAGCAGTACTTC,CASSTGLNYEQYF
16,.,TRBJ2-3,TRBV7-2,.,TGTGCCAGCAGCTTGTCGGCGCGGCCTAGCACAGATACGCAGTATTTT,CASSLSARPSTDTQYF
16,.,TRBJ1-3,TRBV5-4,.,TGTGCCAGCAGCCAGGACAATCGGGTACCTGGAAACACCATATATTTT,CASSQDNRVPGNTIYF
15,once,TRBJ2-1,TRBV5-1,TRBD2,TGCGCCAGCAGCTTTTCTAGCGGGGTAGTCAATGAGCAGTTCTTC,CASSFSSGVVNEQFF
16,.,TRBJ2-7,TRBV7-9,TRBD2,TGTGCCAGCAGCTTAGGGACTAGCGGGAAGTCCCACGAGCAGTACTTC,CASSLGTSGKSHEQYF
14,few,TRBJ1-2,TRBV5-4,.,TGTGCCAGCAGCTTGGACAGGGACCCCTATGGCTACACCTTC,CASSLDRDPYGYTF
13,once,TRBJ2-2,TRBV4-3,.,TGCGCCAGCAGCCAAGCACTCGGCGGGGAGCTGTTTTTT,CASSQALGGELFF
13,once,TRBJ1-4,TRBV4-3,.,TGCGCCAGCAGCCAAGATGCGCGGAAGAAACTGTTTTTT,CASSQDARKKLFF
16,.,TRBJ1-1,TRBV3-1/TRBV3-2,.,TGTGCCAGCAGCCAAGCATTGATGGGGGCGAACACTGAAGCTTTCTTT,CASSQALMGANTEAFF
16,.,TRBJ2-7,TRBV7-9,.,TGTGCCAGCAGCTCGCTACAGGGAGCTCGGGGCTACGAGCAGTACTTC,CASSSLQGARGYEQYF
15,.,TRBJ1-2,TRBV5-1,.,TGCGCCAGCAGCATTATGTACGGGGGGAACTATGGCTACACCTTC,CASSIMYGGNYGYTF
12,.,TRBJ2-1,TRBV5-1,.,TGCGCCAGCAGCTTGGCCTTCAATGAGCAGTTCTTC,CASSLAFNEQFF
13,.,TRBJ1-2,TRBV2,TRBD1,TGTGCCAGCAGTGATCAGGGGGGATATGGCTACACCTTC,CASSDQGGYGYTF
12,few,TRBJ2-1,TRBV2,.,TGTGCCAGCAGTGTCCAGGGGAATGAGCAGTTCTTC,CASSVQGNEQFF
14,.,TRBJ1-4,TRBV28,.,TGTGCCAGTTACCCAGGGAGGACTAATGAAAAACTGTTTTTT,CASYPGRTNEKLFF
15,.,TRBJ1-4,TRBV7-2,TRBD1,TGTGCCAGCAGCCCTGGACAGGGGTTCATTGAAAAACTGTTTTTT,CASSPGQGFIEKLFF
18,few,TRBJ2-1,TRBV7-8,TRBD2,TGTGCCAGCAGCTTGGGCCTAGCGGGAATAAGCTCCTACAATGAGCAGTTCTTC,CASSLGLAGISSYNEQFF
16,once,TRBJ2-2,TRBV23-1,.,TGCGCCAGCAGTCAATCGTTCCGGGTTGGAACCGGGGAGCTGTTTTTT,CASSQSFRVGTGELFF
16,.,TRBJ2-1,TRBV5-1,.,TGCGCCAGCAGCTTGGCGTTTACTCCTACGGACAATGAGCAGTTCTTC,CASSLAFTPTDNEQFF
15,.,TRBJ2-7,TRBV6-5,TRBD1,TGTGCCAGCAGTTCCCGGACAGGTAGCTCCTACGAGCAGTACTTC,CASSSRTGSSYEQYF
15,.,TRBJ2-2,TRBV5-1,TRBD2,TGCGCCAGCAGCAGGACTAGCCTGAACACCGGGGAGCTGTTTTTT,CASSRTSLNTGELFF
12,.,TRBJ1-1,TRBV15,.,TGTGCCACCAGAGGGGGGGTGGGTGAAGCTTTCTTT,CATRGGVGEAFF